The 15 T cell receptor beta chains below all came from one sample that was sequenced in a study of neurological immune-mediated disorders. TCRdb processed the 5' RACE reads anew with MiXCR; each CDR3 protein has one entry. The repertoire holds 45,000 or so distinct CDR3 sequences, with about 6% as singletons. The sequenced sample consisted of CD4+ T cells from blood. The source of these receptors is a woman aged 40 to 50 in good health.

This clonotype showed up many times. The genes are TRBV6-1 and TRBJ2-4; D not certain. CDR1 MNHNS and CDR2 SASEGT come from the germline V gene. The CDR3 runs to 12 residues. The V gene lost 5 bases and the J gene lost 0 bases, with 2 bases spanning the gap. CDR3 DNA: TGTGCCAGCAGTTTAGCCAAAAACATTCAGTACTTC. Translating gives CASSLAKNIQYF.

This clonotype was recorded at least ten times. The V gene is TRBV24-1, the J gene TRBJ2-5; D is possibly TRBD1 or TRBD2 (5 bases each). The V end was cut by 12 bases, the J end by 7 bases, with 23 bases between. Germline V gene data show CDR1 as KGHDR and CDR2 as SFDVKD. This CDR3 has 14 residues. For the CDR3, the DNA is TGTGCCTCAGCCGGGACCGACCCTTCAGGGACCCAGTACTTC. Translated, it gives CASAGTDPSGTQYF.

This clonotype was seen repeatedly, ten times or more. This rearrangement joins TRBV9 to TRBJ1-6; possibly TRBD1 for D (6 bases). The CDR3 has 16 amino acids. Trimming shortened V by 0 bases and J by 2 bases, and 9 bases separated the two germline ends. Looked up from germline, CDR1 is SGDLS and CDR2 is YYNGEE. The CDR3 DNA is TGTGCCAGCAGCGTAGGGCAGGGGCCCTATAATTCACCCCTCCACTTT. Its translation: CASSVGQGPYNSPLHF. The variable domain in full, with the rest retrieved from reference TRBV9 and TRBJ1-6, is DSGVTQTPKHLITATGQRVTLRCSPRSGDLSVYWYQQSLDQGLQFLIQYYNGEERAKGNILERFSAQQFPDLHSELNLSSLELGDSALYFCASSVGQGPYNSPLHFGNGTRLTVT.

The chain uses TRBV3-1 and TRBJ2-1; 11 bases match TRBD2. The CDR3 length is 16 residues. V dropped 1 base and J dropped 2; count of bases not matched to a gene: 1. The germline CDR1 and CDR2 sequences are LGHDT and YNNKEL (reference sequence). CDR3 protein: CASSQGGLAAYNEQFF. The CDR3 DNA follows: TGTGCCAGCAGCCAAGGGGGACTAGCGGCCTACAATGAGCAGTTCTTC.

V is TRBV20-1 and J is TRBJ2-7, with D possibly matching TRBD2 (6 bases). The CDR3 has 14 amino acids. V was shortened by 6 bases and J by 5 bases, with 20 bases between the two germline ends. Per the germline V gene, CDR1 is DFQATT and CDR2 is SNEGSKA (reference sequence). The chain's CDR3 is CSATTSPGSHEQYF. CDR3 DNA sequence: TGCAGTGCAACCACCTCCCCCGGGAGCCACGAGCAGTACTTC.

The sample holds many counts of this clonotype. The V and J genes are TRBV7-3 and TRBJ2-2, with D perhaps TRBD1 (8 bases). The germline V gene encodes CDR1 SGHTA and CDR2 FQGTGA. V lost 4 bases, J lost 5 bases, and 20 bases lay in between. CDR3 length equals 17 residues. The CDR3 reads CASSSTRGGQATGELFF. The CDR3 DNA follows: TGTGCCAGCAGCTCTACTAGGGGGGGACAGGCTACCGGGGAGCTGTTTTTT. Filled out from reference TRBV7-3 and TRBJ2-2, the complete variable domain reads GAGVSQTPSNKVTEKGKYVELRCDPISGHTALYWYRQSLGQGPEFLIYFQGTGAADDSGLPNDRFFAVRPEGSVSTLKIQRTERGDSAVYLCASSSTRGGQATGELFFGEGSRLTVL.

This clonotype was seen repeatedly, ten times or more. The chain employs TRBV20-1 and TRBJ2-1; perhaps TRBD2 as D (6 bases). The CDR3 has 13 amino acids. CDR1 and CDR2 from the germline V gene are DFQATT and SNEGSKA (reference sequence). The CDR3 DNA is TGCAGCTGGGGGGACCACTCCTACAATGAGCAGTTCTTC. It codes for CSWGDHSYNEQFF.

The sample holds many counts of this clonotype. The gene calls are TRBV20-1 and TRBJ2-3; a weak D match, TRBD2 (5 bases). Germline lookup yields CDR1 DFQATT and CDR2 SNEGSKA (reference sequence). Trimming left V 7 bases short and J 8 bases short, with 19 bases between. The CDR3 runs to 13 residues. The chain's CDR3 is CSENHGVITTQYF. Here the CDR3 DNA reads TGCAGTGAAAATCACGGGGTTATTACTACGCAGTATTTT.

This clonotype was detected a few times. The chain has TRBV28 and TRBJ2-1; 13 bases fit TRBD2. CDR3 length equals 17 residues. After removal of 6 bases from V and 1 base from J, the junction contained 6 bases not matched to a gene. Germline CDR1 and CDR2: MDHEN and SYDVKM. The CDR3 spells CASSPGTSGISYNEQFF. CDR3 nucleotides: TGTGCCAGCAGCCCAGGGACTAGCGGGATATCCTACAATGAGCAGTTCTTC.

This clonotype has a count of ten or more. The V call is TRBV5-1, the J call TRBJ2-7; a possible D gene is TRBD1 (6 bases). Germline V gives CDR1 SGHRS, CDR2 YFSETQ. The CDR3 sequence is 14 residues long. Trimming left V 0 bases short and J 3 bases short, with 10 bases between. The CDR3 nucleotides read TGCGCCAGCAGCTTGGCAGGACAGCACTACGAGCAGTACTTC. It translates to CASSLAGQHYEQYF.

The rearrangement uses TRBV18 and TRBJ2-3; 8 bases line up with TRBD2. The CDR3 has 14 amino acids. Trimming at V came to 6 bases and at J to 5 bases, leaving 7 bases not matched to a gene. Germline CDR1 is KGHSH and CDR2 is LQKENI. CDR3 amino acids: CASSQASGRDTQYF. Here the CDR3 DNA reads TGTGCCAGCTCGCAGGCAAGCGGGAGAGATACGCAGTATTTT.

This clonotype was counted ten times or more. This chain connects TRBV20-1 to TRBJ2-7; 7 positions match TRBD2. After removal of 2 bases from V and 6 bases from J, the junction contained 16 bases not matched to a gene. This CDR3 is built from 16 residues. The germline gives CDR1 DFQATT, CDR2 SNEGSKA (reference sequence). This CDR3 is CSARSNTGLGGSEQYF. Written as DNA, the CDR3 is TGCAGTGCTAGATCTAATACGGGGCTCGGGGGGAGCGAGCAGTACTTC.

This clonotype was seen at least ten times. The chain couples TRBV5-1 to TRBJ1-3; D may be TRBD1 (6 bases). CDR3 length: 14 amino acids. The V and J ends lost 4 bases and 4 bases respectively, with 12 bases between them. Germline CDR1 reads SGHRS; CDR2 reads YFSETQ. This chain's CDR3 is CASSPQGGGNTIYF. Written as DNA, the CDR3 is TGCGCCAGCAGCCCACAGGGAGGAGGAAACACCATATATTTT.

This clonotype has a count of ten or more. The chain links TRBV14 to TRBJ2-7, with D unresolved. Trimming cost V 0 bases and J 0 bases, with 6 bases left between them. Germline V lookup: CDR1 SGHDN, CDR2 FVKESK. The CDR3 covers 14 residues. The DNA for the CDR3 is TGTGCCAGCAGCCAAGAGCAGATCTCCTACGAGCAGTACTTC. This codes for CASSQEQISYEQYF.

This clonotype was counted ten times or more. The chain combines TRBV5-4 with TRBJ2-5; 7 nucleotides agree with TRBD1. The CDR3 is made up of 15 amino acids. Germline V gene lookup returns CDR1 SGHNT and CDR2 YYREEE (reference sequence). Losses at the gene ends were 4 bases for V and 4 bases for J; bases not matched to a gene: 10. The CDR3 spells CASSGRQGAVETQYF. CDR3 nucleotides: TGTGCCAGCAGCGGTCGACAGGGTGCCGTAGAGACCCAGTACTTC.